This record concerns one TCR beta chain sequence. As yet, its antigen is unknown. Both 60 Vbeta primers and 13 Jbeta primers went into the PCR. Original processing notes: In a later analysis, 80 million or so unique TCR beta chains included roughly 11 million shared by two or more donors. Assay used: immunoSEQ multiplex PCR; TCRdb lists only in-frame clones, some missing. The V and J calls and clone size come from that table; D and trimming were worked out from the DNA. The sample lists roughly 120,000 clones; approximately 70% were seen once. The CDR3 is made up of 16 amino acids. Losses at the gene ends were 3 bases for V and 3 bases for J; bases not matched to a gene: 12. CDR1 and CDR2 from the germline V gene are GTSNPN and SVGIG (reference sequence). The data were obtained in a study of cytomegalovirus exposure and HLA in healthy donors. Regarding the study as a whole: HLA allele associations emerged for about 16,000 TCR beta sequences in a later analysis, at 0.05 false discovery rate. Reports state that TCR beta sequences accurately predicted most subjects' HLA-A and HLA-B alleles.

The sample comprised PBMCs. The sequence was collected from a woman between 25 and 40 years old in good health and CMV-seronegative. V is TRBV30 and J is TRBJ2-7, with 9 nucleotides matching TRBD2. The CDR3 nucleotides are TGTGCCTGGAGCAAGGCGGGAGGGCCTTGGTACTACGAGCAGTACTTC. This codes for CAWSKAGGPWYYEQYF.